This T cell receptor beta chain was sequenced during a study of blood T cell repertoires in COVID-19. Turning to the study itself: Some COVID-19 samples were acute and others convalescent; all came from the United States, Italy and Spain. Nucleic acid was either cDNA or gDNA, and it came from T cells, B-cell-depleted T cells, or PBMCs.

Authors' data handling: Researchers report that nucleated cell counts were estimated from reference gene primer amplification. Repertoires were generated with immunoSEQ multiplex PCR, while TCRdb's copy carries only in-frame clones and drops some. For V, J and clone size, that table is used; D and trimming come from the DNA. The repertoire holds about 40,000 clones, with approximately 88% as singletons. The clonotype originates from a human donor in a cohort sampled during active COVID-19. Sequencing was performed on peripheral blood.

The CDR3 nucleotides read TGTGCCAGTAGTATAGGTACCCCCCCGGGACAGACTAACTATGGCTACACCTTC. Translation gives CASSIGTPPGQTNYGYTF. J is TRBJ1-2 and V is TRBV19; 7 nucleotides agree with TRBD1. Unmatched junction bases numbered 11, after V lost 1 base and J lost 0 bases. CDR3 length: 18 amino acids. CDR1 is LNHDA, CDR2 SQIVND, per germline (reference sequence).